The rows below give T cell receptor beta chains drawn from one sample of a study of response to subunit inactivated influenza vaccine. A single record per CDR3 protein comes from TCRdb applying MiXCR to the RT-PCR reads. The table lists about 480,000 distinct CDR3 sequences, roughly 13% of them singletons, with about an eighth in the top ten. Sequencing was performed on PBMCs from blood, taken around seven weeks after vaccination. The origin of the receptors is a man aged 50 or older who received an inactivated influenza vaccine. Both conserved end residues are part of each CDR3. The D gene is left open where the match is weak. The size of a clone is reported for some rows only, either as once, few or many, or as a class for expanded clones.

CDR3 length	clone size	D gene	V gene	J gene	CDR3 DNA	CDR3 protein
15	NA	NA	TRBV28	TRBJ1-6	TGTGCCAGCAGTTTATATAGGCTTCTCAATTCACCCCTCCACTTT	CASSLYRLLNSPLHF
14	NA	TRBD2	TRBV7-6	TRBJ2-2	TGTGCCAGCAGCCCCCACGGGAGGGGCGGGGAGCTGTTTTTT	CASSPHGRGGELFF
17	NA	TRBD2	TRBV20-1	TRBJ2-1	TGCAGTGCTAGAGTACGGGGGACTAGCGGGAGTAACAATGAGCAGTTCTTC	CSARVRGTSGSNNEQFF
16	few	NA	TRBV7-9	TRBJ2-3	TGTGCCAGCAGCTCATACCCTCCCGCTCGGTCAGATACGCAGTATTTT	CASSSYPPARSDTQYF
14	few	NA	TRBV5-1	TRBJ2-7	TGCGCCAGCAGCTTGGTGTACGCAGCCTACGAGCAGTACTTC	CASSLVYAAYEQYF
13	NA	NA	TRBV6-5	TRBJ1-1	TGTGCCAGCAGTTACTCTCGGAGGGACGAAGCTTTCTTT	CASSYSRRDEAFF
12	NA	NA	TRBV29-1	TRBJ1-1	TGCAGCGTTTCCGGCTTTAACACTGAAGCTTTCTTT	CSVSGFNTEAFF
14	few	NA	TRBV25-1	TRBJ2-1	TGTGCCAGCAGTGGTTTAGATTCCGACAATGAGCAGTTCTTC	CASSGLDSDNEQFF
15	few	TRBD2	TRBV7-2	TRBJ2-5	TGTGCCAGCAGCTCCAGCGGGGCCCTCCAAGAGACCCAGTACTTC	CASSSSGALQETQYF
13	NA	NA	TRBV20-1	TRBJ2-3	TGCAGTGCTGGAACTTCCGGGCGGCGGGTCTTATATTTT	CSAGTSGRRVLYF
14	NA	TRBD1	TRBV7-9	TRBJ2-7	TGTGCCAGCAGCCCCCGGACAGGCACCTTTGAGCAGTACTTC	CASSPRTGTFEQYF
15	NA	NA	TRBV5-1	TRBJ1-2	TGCGCCAGCAGCTTGGATCCTCTCGGAGATACCGGCTACACCTTC	CASSLDPLGDTGYTF
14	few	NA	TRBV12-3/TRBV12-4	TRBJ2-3	TGTGCCAGCAGTTTAAGCGGACAAGGAGATACGCAGTATTTT	CASSLSGQGDTQYF
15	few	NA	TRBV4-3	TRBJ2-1	TGCGCCAGCAGCCAAGAGGGGGGAGCCTACAATGAGCAGTTCTTC	CASSQEGGAYNEQFF
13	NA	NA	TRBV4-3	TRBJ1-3	TGCGCCAGCAGCCAACGGGGGGCGGACACCATATATTTT	CASSQRGADTIYF
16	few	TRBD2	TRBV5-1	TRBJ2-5	TGCGCCAGCTATACCGGGACTAGCGGGAACCAAGAGACCCAGTACTTC	CASYTGTSGNQETQYF
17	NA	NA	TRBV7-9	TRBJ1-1	TGTGCCAGCAGCTCGACCGTAGCTACAGAGCTAAACACTGAAGCTTTCTTT	CASSSTVATELNTEAFF
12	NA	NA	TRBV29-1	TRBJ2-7	TGCAGCGTTGACAGGGGAATCAACGAGCAGTACTTC	CSVDRGINEQYF
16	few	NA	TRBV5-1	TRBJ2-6	TGCGCCAGCAGCTCCCGGGGGAGGACTGGGGCCAACGTCCTGACTTTC	CASSSRGRTGANVLTF
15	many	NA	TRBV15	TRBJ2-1	TGTGCCACCAGCAGAATAAGGGTACGGGACGCTGAGCAGTTCTTC	CATSRIRVRDAEQFF
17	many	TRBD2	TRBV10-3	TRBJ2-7	TGTGCCATCAGTGACCTTGGACTAGCGGGGATCACCTACGAGCAGTACTTC	CAISDLGLAGITYEQYF
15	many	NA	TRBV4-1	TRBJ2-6	TGCGCCAGCAGCCAAGGACTGGCTGGGGCCAACGTCCTGACTTTC	CASSQGLAGANVLTF
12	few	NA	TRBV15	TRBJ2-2	TGTGCCACCAGACGCCCCACCGGGGAGCTGTTTTTT	CATRRPTGELFF
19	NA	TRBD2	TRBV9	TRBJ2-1	TGTGCCAGCAGCCTTAACGGACTAGCGGGAGGCATCTCCTACAATGAGCAGTTCTTC	CASSLNGLAGGISYNEQFF
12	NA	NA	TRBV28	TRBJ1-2	TGTGCCAGCGGACAGAATAACTATGGCTACACCTTC	CASGQNNYGYTF
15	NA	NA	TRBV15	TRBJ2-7	TGTGCCACCAGCCCAAGTAGGACACGAGCCTACGAGCAGTACTTC	CATSPSRTRAYEQYF
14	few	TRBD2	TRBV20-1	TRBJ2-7	TGCAGTGCTAGAGAACCAGCGGGAAGGTACGAGCAGTACTTC	CSAREPAGRYEQYF
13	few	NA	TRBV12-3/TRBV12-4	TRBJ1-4	TGTGCCAGCAGTACAGTCCAGGGTACAAAACTGTTTTTT	CASSTVQGTKLFF
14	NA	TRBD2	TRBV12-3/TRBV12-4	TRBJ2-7	TGTGCCAGCAGTTTTCGGACTAGCCACTACGAGCAGTACTTC	CASSFRTSHYEQYF
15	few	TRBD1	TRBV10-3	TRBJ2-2	TGTGCCATCAGCTGGGACAGGGAGAACACCGGGGAGCTGTTTTTT	CAISWDRENTGELFF
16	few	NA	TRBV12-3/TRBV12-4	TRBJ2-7	TGTGCCAGCAGTCCCCCTTCCGGGCTAAACTATGGTGAGCAGTACTTC	CASSPPSGLNYGEQYF
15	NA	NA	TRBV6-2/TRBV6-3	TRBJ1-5	TGTGCCAGCAGTTTGTCTCCGCAGGTCAATCAGCCCCAGCATTTT	CASSLSPQVNQPQHF
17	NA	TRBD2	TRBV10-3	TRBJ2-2	TGTGCCATCACCCACATACTAGCGGGAGCGGGAACCGGGGAGCTGTTTTTT	CAITHILAGAGTGELFF
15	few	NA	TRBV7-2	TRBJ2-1	TGTGCCAGCAGCTTTGCTCCCACCCGCTCCAATGAGCAGTTCTTC	CASSFAPTRSNEQFF
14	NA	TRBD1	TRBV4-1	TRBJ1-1	TGCGCCAGCAGCCAAGATGGGACAGCTTATAAAGCTTTCTTT	CASSQDGTAYKAFF
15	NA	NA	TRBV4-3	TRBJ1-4	TGCGCCAGCAGCAGGGGGGACGGGACTAATGAAAAACTGTTTTTT	CASSRGDGTNEKLFF
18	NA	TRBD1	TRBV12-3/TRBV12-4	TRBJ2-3	TGTGCCCGCAGCCCAGCGTGGGGGACAGAGGAGCGCACAGATACGCAGTATTTT	CARSPAWGTEERTDTQYF
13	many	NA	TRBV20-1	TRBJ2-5	TGCAGTGCTAGTACCGGCCTCCTAGAGACCCAGTACTTC	CSASTGLLETQYF
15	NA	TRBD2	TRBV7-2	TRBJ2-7	TGTGCCAGCAGCTTAGTGTCTAGCGGGGTGTACGAGCAGTACTTC	CASSLVSSGVYEQYF
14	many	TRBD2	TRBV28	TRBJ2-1	TGTGCCAGCAGTTTTAGCGGGAGGGCCAATGAGCAGTTCTTC	CASSFSGRANEQFF
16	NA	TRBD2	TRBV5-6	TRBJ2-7	TGTGCCAGCAGTCTCCAGAGCGGGAGAATGTCCTACGAGCAGTACTTC	CASSLQSGRMSYEQYF
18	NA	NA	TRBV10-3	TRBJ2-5	TGTGCCATCAGTGAGTCGGGGGCGTATATCCAGGGAAAAGAGACCCAGTACTTC	CAISESGAYIQGKETQYF
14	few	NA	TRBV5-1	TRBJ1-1	TGCGCCAGCAGCTTGGGGGCCGTTAACACTGAAGCTTTCTTT	CASSLGAVNTEAFF
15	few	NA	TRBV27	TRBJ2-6	TGTGCCAGCAGTCGACTGAACTCTGGGGCCAACGTCCTGACTTTC	CASSRLNSGANVLTF
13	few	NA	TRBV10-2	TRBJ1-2	TGCGCCAGCACGAGGGGAGCTAACTATGGCTACACCTTC	CASTRGANYGYTF
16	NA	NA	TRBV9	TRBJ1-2	TGTGCCAGCAGCGTAGCGGGGGCAGACCTTAACTATGGCTACACCTTC	CASSVAGADLNYGYTF
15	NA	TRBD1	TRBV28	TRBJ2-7	TGTGCCAGCAGTGAAGCCGGGACAGGGCTTTACGAGCAGTACTTC	CASSEAGTGLYEQYF
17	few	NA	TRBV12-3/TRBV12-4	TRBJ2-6	TGTGCCAGCAGTTTGGCAGGGGCTGGTGGGGGGGCCAACGTCCTGACTTTC	CASSLAGAGGGANVLTF
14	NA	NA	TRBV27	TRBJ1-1	TGTGCCAGCAGTTTTCAGGGAGAGAACACTGAAGCTTTCTTT	CASSFQGENTEAFF
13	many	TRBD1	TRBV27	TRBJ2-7	TGTGCCACCTCGACAGGGGGCTTGTACGAGCAGTACTTC	CATSTGGLYEQYF
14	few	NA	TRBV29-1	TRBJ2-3	TGCAGCGTTGGTCAGGGAGGCGGCACAGATACGCAGTATTTT	CSVGQGGGTDTQYF
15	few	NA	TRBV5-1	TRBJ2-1	TGCGCCAGCAGCGCTGACGGAGACTCCTACAATGAGCAGTTCTTC	CASSADGDSYNEQFF
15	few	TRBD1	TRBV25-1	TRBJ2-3	TGTGCCAGCAGTGAACCGGACAGGACAGGGGATACGCAGTATTTT	CASSEPDRTGDTQYF
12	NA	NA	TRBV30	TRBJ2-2	TGTGCCTGGAGTGTAGCAGGCTGGGAGCTGTTTTTT	CAWSVAGWELFF
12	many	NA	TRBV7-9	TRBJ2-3	TGTGCCAGCAGCCGATACCAGGATACGCAGTATTTT	CASSRYQDTQYF
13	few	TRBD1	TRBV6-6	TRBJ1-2	TGTGCCAGTCTCAGGGGGATTAACTATGGCTACACCTTC	CASLRGINYGYTF
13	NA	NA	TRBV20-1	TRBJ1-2	TGCAGTGCTAGCTTGTCGGTAGGGTACGGCTACACCTTC	CSASLSVGYGYTF
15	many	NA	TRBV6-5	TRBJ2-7	TGTGCCAGCAGTTACTCGTACGGGGACTCCTACGAGCAGTACTTC	CASSYSYGDSYEQYF
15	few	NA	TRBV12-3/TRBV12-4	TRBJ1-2	TGTGCCAGCAGCCAACAGGGTAGGGGGTTATATGGCTACACCTTC	CASSQQGRGLYGYTF
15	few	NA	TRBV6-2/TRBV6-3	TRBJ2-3	TGTGCCAGCAGAAAGACCAGGAAGGGAGGAGATACGCAGTATTTT	CASRKTRKGGDTQYF